Sequencing of this T cell receptor beta chain was carried out in a study of blood T cell repertoires in COVID-19. Turning to the study itself: Acute-phase and convalescent COVID-19 samples originated in the United States, Italy and Spain.

CDR1 ENHRY and CDR2 SYGVKD come from the germline V gene. The CDR3 loop spans 16 amino acids. Unmatched junction bases numbered 6, after V lost 2 bases and J lost 5 bases. This table comes from immunoSEQ multiplex PCR, and its TCRdb copy is limited to in-frame clones, with some not included. This table holds a few hundred thousand clones, around nine tenths found once. Sequenced input: peripheral blood. V is TRBV10-3 and J is TRBJ2-1, with TRBD1 matching over 10 bases. The receptor's source is a man in his sixties who had recovered from COVID-19. The CDR3: CAISERGDRGNNEQFF. The DNA for the CDR3 is TGTGCCATCAGTGAGCGAGGGGACAGGGGAAACAATGAGCAGTTCTTC.